This TCR beta chain was identified in a study of blood T cells in healthy people across ages. The study's findings and limits: Per million T cells, TCR beta diversity dropped roughly linearly as age increased.

The use of a sample-barcoded 5' primer and a J-beta primer mix characterized a second PCR of about 6 to 11 cycles. TCRdb called the 5' RACE reads again in MiXCR, with one record for every CDR3 protein. Of more than 1,000,000 distinct CDR3 sequences listed, around 25% are singletons. Germline V CDR1 and CDR2: LGHDT, YNNKEL (reference sequence). This CDR3 is 15 amino acids long. Trimming took 7 bases from V and 5 from J, leaving 20 bases between them. The sample holds a few counts of this clonotype. As yet, its antigen is unknown. These sequences were also reported in another study, on T cells of mothers and their children.

The chain is built from TRBV3-1 and TRBJ1-2; weak D call: TRBD1 (5 bases). Sequencing was performed on blood. The sequence derives from a girl aged 2 to 10 in good health. The CDR3 nucleotides read TGTGCCAGCACCCAGGTACCCGGGACCGGTTATGGCTACACCTTC. Its translation: CASTQVPGTGYGYTF.